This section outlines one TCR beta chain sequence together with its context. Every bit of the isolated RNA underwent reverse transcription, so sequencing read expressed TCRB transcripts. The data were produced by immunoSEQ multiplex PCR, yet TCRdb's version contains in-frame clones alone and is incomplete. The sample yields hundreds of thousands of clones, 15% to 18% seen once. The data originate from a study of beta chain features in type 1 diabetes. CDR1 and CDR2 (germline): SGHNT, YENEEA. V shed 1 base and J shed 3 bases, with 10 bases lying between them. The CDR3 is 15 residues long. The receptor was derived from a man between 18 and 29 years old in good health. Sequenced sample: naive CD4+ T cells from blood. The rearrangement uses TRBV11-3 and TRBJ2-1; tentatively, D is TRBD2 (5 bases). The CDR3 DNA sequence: TGTGCCAGCAGCTTAGCGGCTAGCCACTACAATGAGCAGTTCTTC. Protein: CASSLAASHYNEQFF.